This TCR beta chain appears in the sequencing data of a study of fetal regulatory T cell absence and autoimmunity. Study overall: Exocrine pancreas autoimmunity occurred in IPEX patients lacking clinical diabetes.

Losses at the gene ends were 3 bases for V and 3 bases for J; bases not matched to a gene: 7. Germline CDR1 and CDR2: SGHNT and YYREEE (reference sequence). The CDR3 is 15 residues long. Profiled with immunoSEQ multiplex PCR; TCRdb holds only in-frame clones, not every one. The sample lists some 87,000 clones, 72% seen once, with roughly 2% in the top ten. Study conclusions and caveats: Compared with cord blood, pancreas showed oligoclonal TCR enrichment, some clones over 80-fold. Pancreas and cord blood did not differ much in TRB family usage.

Comment on this clone: Its target is unknown.

Sequencing used pancreas tissue. The chain recombines TRBV5-4 with TRBJ1-2; TRBD1 matches 8 bases. This sequence originates from a male donor with IPEX syndrome. The CDR3 nucleotides read TGTGCCAGCAGCTCCTACAGGGGGAAACACTATGGCTACACCTTC. It codes for CASSSYRGKHYGYTF. The whole variable domain, filled in from reference TRBV5-4 and TRBJ1-2, reads ETGVTQSPTHLIKTRGQQVTLRCSSQSGHNTVSWYQQALGQGPQFIFQYYREEENGRGNFPPRFSGLQFPNYSSELNVNALELDDSALYLCASSSYRGKHYGYTFGSGTRLTVV.